This note documents a single TCR beta chain sequence. Its binding antigen is unknown. Base qualities are missing; no much larger clone stands one base away. Relative to germline, V is 6 bases shorter and J is 1 base shorter, with 7 bases between their ends. The CDR3 holds 12 amino acids from the cysteine to the phenylalanine. Of the read, only the CDR3 DNA is kept; its 36 bases are in frame from base 1. For CDR1 and CDR2, the germline V gene lists MNHNS and SASEGT. High-throughput TCR beta sequencing profiled peripheral blood CD8+ and CD4+ T cells from healthy donors, Susac syndrome patients and multiple sclerosis patients. The healthy donors served as controls matched for age and sex. CD8+ TEMRA cells were enriched by FACS, while bulk CD8+ and CD4+ T cells were purified by magnetic negative isolation. Blood was collected in EDTA tubes and processed within 24 hours, with PBMCs isolated through density gradient centrifugation. PBMCs intended for TCR sequencing were cryopreserved in liquid nitrogen and were subsequently thawed in a 37 degrees C water bath. Purity of sorted or isolated CD4+, CD8+ and CD8+ TEMRA cells was at least 90%.

These data come from a study of CD8 T cells in Susac syndrome (dated by TCRdb to between 2019 and 2020). Notes on the research overall: Repertoire sequencing was used to test whether CD8+ T cell activation and differentiation in Susac syndrome was antigen driven.

The study at large found these results: The study acknowledged that relatively few individuals were included in the TCR sequencing and HLA analysis.

RNA was extracted with the RNeasy kit and roughly 0.45 to 1 ug was reverse transcribed using random hexamers. TCR beta CDR3 regions were amplified with the immunoSEQ multiplex PCR assay covering 54 Vbeta and 13 Jbeta segments. PCR amplification bias was corrected using a synthetic template baseline for primer optimization and computational correction. Per the authors' processing: Only productive sequences were kept, with reads annotated to V, D and J genes according to IMGT and analyzed in immunoSEQ Analyzer. To calculate clonality, Shannon entropy was normalized by log2 of the number of productive unique sequences and then subtracted from one. For each patient and control, public and private clones were evaluated within the 100 most prevalent clones. Clones were defined as Susac-specific when absent from the healthy and MS cohorts, from over 950 published viral clones and from other ImmuneACCESS disease sequences. TCRdb's own reprocessing of the public reads used fastp at Q25 and MiXCR and kept productive beta chains. For every CDR3 protein sequence, its rows merge into one entry that carries the most common genes and DNA. TCRdb, rather than the study authors, made the V and J calls. The sample includes approximately 120,000 distinct CDR3 sequences, with about 95% observed a single time. 0.096% of the sample is taken by the ten largest.

The receptor was isolated from a human donor in good health. The chain is assembled from TRBV6-1 and TRBJ2-7, with no reliable assignment of the D segment. The source material was CD4+ T cells from PBMCs. CDR3 sequence: CASRSHSYEQYF. The DNA sequence is TGTGCCAGCAGGTCCCATTCCTACGAGCAGTACTTC.